These 20 T cell receptor beta chains were sequenced from one sample in a study of blood T cell repertoires in COVID-19. Sequenced by immunoSEQ multiplex PCR; TCRdb stores in-frame clones only, minus some. The profile shows roughly 120,000 clones, about 80% of them singletons. The sequenced sample was peripheral blood. The receptor set was obtained from an elderly woman with acute or convalescent COVID-19.

Here the CDR3 reads CASSYDYTTDTQYF. DNA for the CDR3: TGTGCCAGCAGCTATGACTATACCACAGATACGCAGTATTTT. This chain links TRBV7-9 with TRBJ2-3; weak D call: TRBD2 (5 bases). V gave up 4 bases and J gave up 2 bases, with 10 bases separating them. The CDR3 has 14 residues. Germline values: CDR1 SEHNR, CDR2 FQNEAQ (reference sequence).

The rearrangement uses TRBV5-4 and TRBJ2-5; D uncertain. From germline, CDR1 is SGHNT and CDR2 YYREEE (reference sequence). Trimming shortened V by 2 bases and J by 7 bases, and 12 bases separated the two germline ends. This CDR3 is 13 amino acids long. This CDR3 reads CASSLEKPGTQYF. As DNA, the CDR3 is TGTGCCAGCAGCTTAGAAAAGCCTGGGACCCAGTACTTC. Full variable domain (missing parts from reference TRBV5-4 and TRBJ2-5): ETGVTQSPTHLIKTRGQQVTLRCSSQSGHNTVSWYQQALGQGPQFIFQYYREEENGRGNFPPRFSGLQFPNYSSELNVNALELDDSALYLCASSLEKPGTQYFGPGTRLLVL.

This clone has more than one count but fewer than ten. This chain joins TRBV5-1 and TRBJ2-2; D remains unclear. Germline values: CDR1 SGHRS, CDR2 YFSETQ. V lost 0 bases, J lost 3 bases, and 3 bases lay in between. The CDR3 has 13 residues. CDR3 coding DNA: TGCGCCAGCAGCTTGGGAGACACCGGGGAGCTGTTTTTT. It translates to CASSLGDTGELFF.

The chain is built from TRBV3-1 (or the pseudogene TRBV3-2) and TRBJ2-1; 7 nucleotides match TRBD1. The V gene's germline CDR1 is LGHDT and CDR2 YNNKEL (reference sequence). The CDR3 runs to 15 residues. V lost 3 bases, J lost 7 bases, and 9 bases stayed unmatched. The CDR3 spells CASSQNRGPWNEQFF. The CDR3 DNA is TGTGCCAGCAGCCAGAACAGGGGACCCTGGAATGAGCAGTTCTTC.

This rearrangement joins TRBV18 to TRBJ2-1, with 8 nucleotides matching TRBD1. J lost 8 bases, V lost 2 bases, and 2 bases had no gene match. The germline V gene has CDR1 KGHSH and CDR2 LQKENI. The CDR3 totals 13 residues. CDR3 DNA sequence: TGTGCCAGCTCACCAGGACAGGGCGATGAGCAGTTCTTC. It codes for CASSPGQGDEQFF.

This clone turned up a few times. The chain links TRBV7-3 to TRBJ1-1; the D gene is possibly TRBD1 (6 bases). Trimming stripped 5 bases from V and 11 bases from J, with 21 bases between. This CDR3 contains 14 residues. Germline V gives CDR1 SGHTA, CDR2 FQGTGA. The CDR3 bases are TGTGCCAGCAGCCCCGTTGACGGGGGGCGCGAGGCTTTCTTT. Amino acids: CASSPVDGGREAFF.

The rearrangement uses TRBV30 and TRBJ1-1; D gene uncertain. The CDR3 spans 12 residues. The V end was cut by 3 bases, the J end by 3 bases, with 8 bases between. Per germline, CDR1 GTSNPN and CDR2 SVGIG (reference sequence). The CDR3 spells CAWRRVDTEAFF. The CDR3, as DNA: TGTGCCTGGAGGAGGGTGGACACTGAAGCTTTCTTT. Based on the CDR3 plus reference TRBV30 and TRBJ1-1, the full variable domain is SQTIHQWPATLVQPVGSPLSLECTVEGTSNPNLYWYRQAAGRGLQLLFYSVGIGQISSEVPQNLSASRPQDRQFILSSKKLLLSDSGFYLCAWRRVDTEAFFGQGTRLTVV.

This sequence joins TRBV7-2 and TRBJ2-3; 11 nucleotides match TRBD1. Germline V CDR1 and CDR2: SGHTA, FQGNSA. The junction had 7 bases not matched to a gene; V was cut back by 5 bases and J by 6 bases. This CDR3 is 15 amino acids long. This chain's CDR3 is CASSPRTGGADTQYF. The CDR3 region has the DNA TGTGCCAGCAGCCCAAGGACAGGGGGCGCGGATACGCAGTATTTT.

In DNA, the CDR3 is TGTGCCAGCAGCTTGGACGGCTACGAGCAGTACTTC. Translated, it gives CASSLDGYEQYF. The chain combines TRBV5-4 with TRBJ2-7; D unresolved. CDR1 and CDR2 from the germline V gene are SGHNT and YYREEE (reference sequence). The CDR3 contains 12 residues. Trimming took 0 bases from V and 3 from J, leaving 4 bases between them.

The chain has TRBV14 and TRBJ2-7; no clear D. There are 12 residues in the CDR3. With 0 bases removed from V and 6 bases from J, the gap between germline ends came to 6 bases. Germline V lookup: CDR1 SGHDN, CDR2 FVKESK. The CDR3 region has the DNA TGTGCCAGCAGCCAAGATGTCGGCGAGCAGTACTTC. Its protein product is CASSQDVGEQYF.

CDR3 in amino acids: CAARFNYGYTF. CDR3 nucleotides: TGTGCCGCTCGGTTTAACTATGGCTACACCTTC. V gene TRBV6-5 combines with J gene TRBJ1-2; no firm D call. Germline V gives CDR1 MNHEY, CDR2 SVGAGI. V was clipped by 11 bases and J by 1 base, with 8 bases between them. CDR3 length: 11 residues.

The chain carries TRBV5-1 and TRBJ1-1; no clear D. V gave up 2 bases and J gave up 2 bases, with 10 bases separating them. Germline V lookup: CDR1 SGHRS, CDR2 YFSETQ. There are 14 residues in the CDR3. The CDR3 here is CASSFGKINTEAFF. DNA for the CDR3: TGCGCCAGCAGCTTCGGGAAGATCAACACTGAAGCTTTCTTT. Full variable domain (rest looked up from reference TRBV5-1 and TRBJ1-1): KAGVTQTPRYLIKTRGQQVTLSCSPISGHRSVSWYQQTPGQGLQFLFEYFSETQRNKGNFPGRFSGRQFSNSRSEMNVSTLELGDSALYLCASSFGKINTEAFFGQGTRLTVV.

CDR3 nucleotide sequence: TGCGCCAGCAGCTTGGCCCGACATACTTCTACTGAAGCTTTCTTT. Encoded protein: CASSLARHTSTEAFF. The chain combines TRBV5-1 with TRBJ1-1; D gene uncertain. The CDR3 totals 15 residues. V lost 0 bases to trimming and J lost 5 bases, with 14 bases between them. CDR1 is SGHRS, CDR2 YFSETQ, per germline.

The chain links TRBV2 to TRBJ2-1; D not certain. Germline loops: CDR1 SNHLY, CDR2 FYNNEI. The CDR3 has 13 amino acids. V was clipped by 5 bases and J by 4 bases, with 9 bases between them. CDR3 region: CASSIDKYNEQFF. The CDR3 bases are TGTGCCAGCAGTATTGACAAATACAATGAGCAGTTCTTC.

V and J are TRBV7-2 and TRBJ2-3; D uncertain. Trimming stripped 3 bases from V and 4 bases from J, with 5 bases between. In germline, CDR1 is SGHTA, CDR2 FQGNSA. CDR3 length: 12 amino acids. CDR3 sequence reads: CASSFYSDTQYF. Here the CDR3 DNA reads TGTGCCAGCAGCTTTTACTCAGATACGCAGTATTTT.

The V gene is TRBV7-2, the J gene TRBJ2-3, with TRBD2 matching 10 bases. There are 14 residues in the CDR3. The V and J ends lost 5 bases and 1 base, in that order; junction bases with no gene match: 0. CDR1 is SGHTA, CDR2 FQGNSA, per germline. CDR3 DNA: TGTGCCAGCAGCACTAGCGGGGGCACAGATACGCAGTATTTT. Amino acids: CASSTSGGTDTQYF.

Judged by abundance, this clone is medium-sized. The gene calls are TRBV7-8 and TRBJ2-7, with 9 nucleotides matching TRBD1. CDR3 length equals 17 residues. V was clipped by 6 bases and J by 0 bases; unmatched bases: 12. CDR1 SGHVS and CDR2 FQNEAQ come from the germline V gene. CDR3 nucleotides: TGTGCCAGCAGTATGGACGCCGGGACAGGGAGCTCCTACGAGCAGTACTTC. Translation gives CASSMDAGTGSSYEQYF.

The chain uses TRBV6-1 and TRBJ1-6; 9 nucleotides line up with TRBD1. Germline values: CDR1 MNHNS, CDR2 SASEGT. The junction had 11 bases not matched to a gene; V was cut back by 4 bases and J by 10 bases. The CDR3 covers 16 residues. DNA for the CDR3: TGTGCCAGCAGTGGGACCCCGGGACAGGGCCCATCACCCCTCCACTTT. Translated: CASSGTPGQGPSPLHF.

V and J are TRBV3-1 (or the pseudogene TRBV3-2) and TRBJ1-3; perhaps TRBD1 as D (6 bases). This CDR3 comprises 15 residues. V dropped 3 bases and J dropped 4 bases, with 13 bases sitting between them. The germline V gene encodes CDR1 LGHDT and CDR2 YNNKEL (reference sequence). The CDR3 sequence is CASSQGGAVGNTIYF. DNA of the CDR3: TGTGCCAGCAGCCAGGGGGGGGCCGTCGGAAACACCATATATTTT.

The chain joins TRBV19 to TRBJ1-1; TRBD1 agrees at 9 bases. CDR1 and CDR2 (germline): LNHDA, SQIVND (reference sequence). The CDR3 loop spans 12 amino acids. J was trimmed by 4 bases and V by 6 bases; bases with no gene match: 0. The CDR3 sequence is CASRTGGTEAFF. The CDR3 DNA follows: TGTGCCAGTAGGACAGGGGGCACTGAAGCTTTCTTT.